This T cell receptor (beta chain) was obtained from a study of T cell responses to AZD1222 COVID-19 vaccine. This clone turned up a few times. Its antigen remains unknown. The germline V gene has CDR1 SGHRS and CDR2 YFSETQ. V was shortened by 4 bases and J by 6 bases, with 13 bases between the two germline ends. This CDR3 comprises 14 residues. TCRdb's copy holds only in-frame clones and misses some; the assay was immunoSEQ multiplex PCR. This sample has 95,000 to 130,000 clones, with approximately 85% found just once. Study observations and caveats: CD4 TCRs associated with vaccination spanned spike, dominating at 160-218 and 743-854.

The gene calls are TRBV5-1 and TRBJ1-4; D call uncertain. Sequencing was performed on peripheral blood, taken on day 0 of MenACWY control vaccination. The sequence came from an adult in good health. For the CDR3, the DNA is TGCGCCAGCAGCACCGGTTCAGCCGATGAAAAACTGTTTTTT. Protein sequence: CASSTGSADEKLFF.